This entry concerns a single TCR beta chain. The data derive from a study of blood T cell repertoires in COVID-19. CDR1 MNHEY and CDR2 SMNVEV come from the germline V gene (reference sequence). J lost 2 bases, V lost 2 bases, and 3 bases had no gene match. This CDR3 is 14 amino acids long. Per the original data handling: Estimated nucleated cell counts came from reference gene primer amplification. TCRdb's copy holds only in-frame clones and misses some; the assay was immunoSEQ multiplex PCR. For V, J and clone size, that table is used; D and trimming come from the DNA. There are around 290,000 clones in the sample; more than 75% occur only once, and 7.8% lies in the top ten.

This receptor was taken from a woman aged 50 to 60 who had recovered from COVID-19. Sequencing input: peripheral blood. The V and J genes are TRBV27 and TRBJ2-7, with 7 bases matching TRBD2. The CDR3 nucleotides read TGTGCCAGCAGTTTAGCTGGGACTACCTACGAGCAGTACTTC. Protein: CASSLAGTTYEQYF.